This T cell receptor (beta chain) was documented in a study of blood T cell repertoires in COVID-19 (dated by TCRdb to the early 2020s). Background on the whole study: The collaborator samples originated in the United States, Italy and Spain and spanned the acute and convalescent phases of COVID-19. The samples were drawn from two sources: the first 160 participants of the ongoing ImmuneRACE study, and 1,000 to 1,500 subjects contributed by 6 global collaborators. Subjects who had been exposed to COVID-19, were actively infected with it, or had recovered from it provided the deeply sampled blood TCRbeta repertoires that made up the dataset. The material from the prospective study consisted of cDNA or gDNA derived from T cells, B-cell-depleted T cells, or PBMCs. HLA class I and class II types, where available, came from metadata supplied by the sample provider rather than from assay-based typing. The repertoires were made available in a free public database intended to serve as a resource for research on the immune response to SARS-CoV-2. A de-identified subject ID, COVID-19 status, age in years and sex were almost always included in the sample metadata. Here is what the overall study found, with its caveats: How much clinical and demographic metadata was included differed by source and by participant, and the metadata was provided uncurated.

As regards this clone: It has no known antigen specificity. Base qualities are missing; no much larger clone stands one base away.

The CDR3 measures 14 amino acids from cysteine to phenylalanine. This entry keeps only the CDR3 DNA: 42 bases, framed from base 1. The CDR1 and CDR2 encoded by the germline V gene are SGHTA and FQGTGA. V was cut back by 6 bases and J by 8 bases, leaving a gap of 19 bases between them. TCRbeta CDR3 regions were amplified from genomic DNA using the immunoSEQ Assay, a bias-controlled multiplex PCR. The original methods were these. Nucleated cell counts per sample were estimated from amplification of reference gene primers within the assay. To quantify the absolute abundance of each unique TCRbeta CDR3 rearrangement, sequence reads were collapsed and filtered. For each sample, productive Simpson clonality was calculated by taking the square root of Simpson's diversity index across productive rearrangements. Drawn from immuneACCESS, this table holds only the in-frame rearrangements with V and J called that TCRdb kept. Clones are partly lost; checked studies trace under half to an unresolved V gene and leave the rest unexplained. The V and J calls and the clone size are those of that table, but D and trimming were determined from the DNA. The sample records about 210,000 clones, approximately 80% of which are singletons. The ten most abundant clones make up 9.5% to 15% of the sample.

Each collaborating institution followed its own protocols to collect whole blood in K2EDTA tubes. Collaborator samples were shipped for TCRbeta analysis as frozen whole blood, isolated PBMCs, or DNA extracted from either sample type. The sequence joins TRBV7-3 to TRBJ1-1, with TRBD1 tentatively as D gene (6 bases match). This TCR was recovered from a human donor in a cohort sampled during active COVID-19. The sample taken for sequencing was peripheral blood. The DNA is TGTGCCAGCAGTCCCTCCAGGGGAAACAGCGAAGCTTTCTTT. The translation is CASSPSRGNSEAFF.